These 24 T cell receptor beta chains were sequenced from one sample in a study of blood T cells in healthy people across ages (dated by TCRdb to about 2015). Library generation was performed with 5' RACE. Sequencing instrument: Illumina HiSeq 2500. A second PCR of roughly 7 to 12 cycles was performed with a sample-barcoded 5' primer and a J-beta primer mix. The public reads were quality trimmed at Q25 with fastp and then assembled into clones with MiXCR by TCRdb, keeping productive beta chains. Rows are combined by CDR3 protein, so each entry shows the most common genes and DNA. The sample table records approximately 810,000 distinct CDR3 sequences; 25% to 35% of these occur just once. The ten largest clones take up 15% to 20% of the sample. Sequencing was performed on blood. The receptors stem from a woman older than 75 in good health.

This clonotype has a count of ten or more. V and J are TRBV7-2 and TRBJ2-1; 7 nucleotides match TRBD1. Germline assignment: CDR1 SGHTA and CDR2 FQGNSA. The CDR3 runs 15 residues. V trimming: 2 bases; J trimming: 6 bases; junction bases outside the gene matches: 7. CDR3 nucleotide sequence: TGTGCCAGCAGCTTAATAAAAAAGGGGGCCAATGAGCAGTTCTTC. This codes for CASSLIKKGANEQFF.

This clonotype was recorded many times. The chain employs TRBV5-6 and TRBJ2-1; tentatively, D is TRBD2 (7 bases). V lost 2 bases to trimming and J lost 3 bases, with 12 bases between them. Germline CDR1 reads SGHDT; CDR2 reads YYEEEE. The CDR3 has 15 amino acids. CDR3 nucleotide sequence: TGTGCCAGCAGCTTTAGGCGGGGGCTCTACAATGAGCAGTTCTTC. Residues: CASSFRRGLYNEQFF. Variable domain in full (rest from reference TRBV5-6 and TRBJ2-1): DAGVTQSPTHLIKTRGQQVTLRCSPKSGHDTVSWYQQALGQGPQFIFQYYEEEERQRGNFPDRFSGHQFPNYSSELNVNALLLGDSALYLCASSFRRGLYNEQFFGPGTRLTVL.

The chain combines TRBV2 with TRBJ1-5; D may be TRBD1 (6 bases). Germline V gene sequence: CDR1 SNHLY, CDR2 FYNNEI. The V and J ends lost 6 bases and 2 bases respectively, with 14 bases between them. This CDR3 contains 15 residues. This chain's CDR3 is CASSKQGLGNQPQHF. Here the CDR3 DNA reads TGTGCCAGCAGCAAACAGGGTTTGGGCAATCAGCCCCAGCATTTT. The complete variable domain, with remaining parts taken from reference TRBV2 and TRBJ1-5, reads EPEVTQTPSHQVTQMGQEVILRCVPISNHLYFYWYRQILGQKVEFLVSFYNNEISEKSEIFDDQFSVERPDGSNFTLKIRSTKLEDSAMYFCASSKQGLGNQPQHFGDGTRLSIL.

Comments on this clonotype: A much larger clone lies a single base off, so this may be a read error. The CDR3 does not end in the conserved phenylalanine or tryptophan, so this is likely a read error. DNA of the CDR3: TGTGCCAGCAGCGCCCTGGGGGTAACTGGCACAGATACGCAGTATTGT. Translating it yields CASSALGVTGTDTQYC. The chain combines TRBV5-8 with TRBJ2-3; D may match TRBD1 or TRBD2 (5 bases each). CDR3 length equals 16 residues. Germline CDR1 reads SGHTS; CDR2 reads YDEGEE. The germline V and J ends were trimmed by 4 bases and 1 base, with 16 bases remaining between them.

For this clonotype: At one boundary the junction diverges from the germline segment, which might be a read error. The chain carries TRBV4-3 and TRBJ1-2; D perhaps matches TRBD1 (5 bases). Germline loops: CDR1 LGHNA, CDR2 YSLEER. CDR3 size: 14 residues. Written as DNA, the CDR3 is TGCGCCGGCAGCCAAGTCGAGGGGCAAGGGGTTCGCACCTTC. Protein sequence: CAGSQVEGQGVRTF.

J is TRBJ2-4 and V is TRBV12-3 or TRBV12-4, with 8 nucleotides matching TRBD1. The CDR3 covers 17 residues. V dropped 8 bases and J dropped 13; count of bases not matched to a gene: 25. The CDR3 loop reads CASGPGPSRDRSSGQYF. DNA of the CDR3: TGTGCCAGCGGACCGGGCCCCAGCCGGGACAGGTCTTCAGGGCAGTACTTC.

The V gene is TRBV20-1, the J gene TRBJ1-6, with no clear D. V was pared by 2 bases and J by 2 bases, with 7 bases between. The CDR3 consists of 14 residues. Germline values: CDR1 DFQATT, CDR2 SNEGSKA (reference sequence). The CDR3 nucleotides read TGCAGTGCTAGACGAGCCCCCTATAATTCACCCCTCCACTTT. Residues: CSARRAPYNSPLHF.

This clonotype was seen ten or more times. This chain links TRBV20-1 with TRBJ2-5; D is possibly TRBD2 (7 bases). Looked up from germline, CDR1 is DFQATT and CDR2 is SNEGSKA (reference sequence). Trimming stripped 0 bases from V and 4 bases from J, with 18 bases between. The CDR3 is 16 amino acids. The CDR3 loop is CSARDLVGGGGETQYF. CDR3 DNA: TGCAGTGCTAGAGATTTGGTCGGCGGGGGCGGAGAGACCCAGTACTTC.

V is TRBV30 and J is TRBJ1-6; 8 nucleotides agree with TRBD1. Trimming cost V 2 bases and J 4 bases; bases outside gene matches: 7. This CDR3 comprises 16 residues. CDR1 and CDR2 from the germline V gene are GTSNPN and SVGIG (reference sequence). CDR3: CAWSPRDRRYNSPLHF. CDR3 bases: TGTGCCTGGAGTCCCCGGGACAGGAGATATAATTCACCCCTCCACTTT.

The V and J genes are TRBV6-5 and TRBJ1-1; D not resolved. The germline V and J ends were trimmed by 10 bases and 1 base, with 16 bases remaining between them. Looked up from germline, CDR1 is MNHEY and CDR2 is SVGAGI. The CDR3 spans 14 residues. The CDR3 DNA follows: TGTGCCAACGCCAACGGGGTTAGGAACACTGAAGCTTTCTTT. Amino acids: CANANGVRNTEAFF.

Remarks on this clonotype: Since a much larger clone is just one base distant, this may be a read error. This chain links TRBV14 with TRBJ2-5, with TRBD1 as a possible D gene (5 bases). The J call may not be correct, given that the DNA end is closer to TRBJ2-1. The germline V gene encodes CDR1 SGHDN and CDR2 FVKESK. The CDR3 extends over 17 amino acids. The CDR3 is CASSQDPILDSQETQFF. DNA of the CDR3: TGTGCCAGCAGCCAAGATCCCATCCTCGACAGTCAAGAGACCCAGTTCTTC.

This clonotype came up a few times. A read error may be the cause here, since a much bigger clone is one base away. This sequence joins TRBV11-2 and TRBJ2-5, with D perhaps assigned TRBD1 or TRBD2 (6 bases each). V lost 0 bases to trimming and J lost 11 bases, with 22 bases between them. The CDR3 sequence is 16 residues long. Germline lookup yields CDR1 SGHAT and CDR2 FQNNGV. In nucleotides, the CDR3 is TGTGCCAGCAGCTTAGAATGGCGCGCAGCGAGGGGGGAACAGTACTTC. Amino acid sequence: CASSLEWRAARGEQYF.

CDR3 sequence (DNA): TGTGCCAGCAGCTTAGTACGGGGGGGCCCGAGAAGTGAGCAGTTCTTC. Translating it yields CASSLVRGGPRSEQFF. This chain joins TRBV7-2 and TRBJ2-1; 8 bases are shared with TRBD2. The CDR3 loop spans 16 amino acids. Losses at the gene ends were 1 base for V and 9 bases for J; bases not matched to a gene: 11. Germline V CDR1 and CDR2: SGHTA, FQGNSA.

The genes are TRBV12-3 or TRBV12-4 and TRBJ2-5; TRBD2 agrees at 7 bases. V gave up 0 bases and J gave up 13 bases; unmatched junction bases: 5. This CDR3 comprises 12 residues. The CDR3 spells CASSLARDYPYF. The CDR3 bases are TGTGCCAGCAGTTTAGCGCGGGACTATCCGTACTTC.

As regards this clonotype: This clone may be a read error of a much larger clone one base away. V is TRBV5-1 and J is TRBJ1-1; D gene ambiguous. Germline lookup yields CDR1 SGHRS and CDR2 YFSETQ. V lost 6 bases to trimming and J lost 0 bases, with 15 bases between them. The CDR3 sequence is 15 residues long. The CDR3 DNA follows: TGCGCCAGCAACCCCGGTGGGCTCATGAACACTGAAGCTTTCTTT. This encodes CASNPGGLMNTEAFF.

This clonotype came up many times. V is TRBV6-2 or TRBV6-3 and J is TRBJ2-5; D uncertain. The CDR3 consists of 11 residues. V gave up 5 bases and J gave up 5 bases, with 6 bases separating them. Per the germline V gene, CDR1 is MNHEY and CDR2 is SVGEGT. This CDR3 reads CASSHGETQYF. The CDR3 DNA reads as TGTGCCAGCAGTCACGGTGAGACCCAGTACTTC.

This clonotype showed up just a few times. A much more abundant neighbour one base away suggests this may be a read error. The gene calls are TRBV20-1 and TRBJ1-5; no reliable D call. CDR3 size: 12 residues. Per the germline V gene, CDR1 is DFQATT and CDR2 is SNEGSKA (reference sequence). The CDR3 region is CRAIDLGRPQHF. The CDR3 DNA follows: TGCAGGGCTATAGATTTAGGGAGGCCCCAGCATTTT.

The chain employs TRBV5-1 and TRBJ2-3; weak D call: TRBD1 (6 bases). Germline V gene sequence: CDR1 SGHRS, CDR2 YFSETQ. This CDR3 has 13 residues. V was clipped by 4 bases and J by 7 bases, with 13 bases between them. The DNA for the CDR3 is TGCGCCAGCAGCCCCTGGGGGCAATATACGCAGTATTTT. This sequence encodes CASSPWGQYTQYF.

This clonotype has only a few counts. This chain connects TRBV20-1 to TRBJ1-6; a possible D gene is TRBD1 (5 bases). Germline lookup yields CDR1 DFQATT and CDR2 SNEGSKA (reference sequence). Trimming stripped 0 bases from V and 7 bases from J, with 16 bases between. CDR3 length equals 16 residues. The CDR3 nucleotides are TGCAGTGCTAGAGATCAAGCAGGGAGATCGAATTCACCCCTCCACTTT. Encoded protein: CSARDQAGRSNSPLHF.

This clonotype has at least ten counts. The J gene is TRBJ2-4, the V gene TRBV24-1; tentative D call: TRBD2 (5 bases). Germline V gene data show CDR1 as KGHDR and CDR2 as SFDVKD. V gave up 2 bases and J gave up 7 bases, with 14 bases separating them. CDR3 length: 15 residues. The CDR3 spells CATSDSRLAGNIQYF. CDR3 nucleotide sequence: TGTGCCACCAGTGATTCTCGGCTAGCCGGGAACATTCAGTACTTC.

This clonotype was counted at least ten times. The chain combines TRBV5-1 with TRBJ2-3; 9 bases are shared with TRBD2. The CDR3 runs 16 residues. Germline V gives CDR1 SGHRS, CDR2 YFSETQ. V lost 0 bases to trimming and J lost 0 bases; unmatched junction nucleotides: 2. CDR3 amino acids: CASSLERGVSTDTQYF. In DNA, the CDR3 is TGCGCCAGCAGCTTGGAGCGGGGGGTTAGCACAGATACGCAGTATTTT. The full variable domain, its missing parts supplied by reference TRBV5-1 and TRBJ2-3, is KAGVTQTPRYLIKTRGQQVTLSCSPISGHRSVSWYQQTPGQGLQFLFEYFSETQRNKGNFPGRFSGRQFSNSRSEMNVSTLELGDSALYLCASSLERGVSTDTQYFGPGTRLTVL.

The CDR3 protein is CAWRWTPFTNTGELFF. CDR3 in DNA: TGTGCCTGGAGATGGACCCCCTTTACGAACACCGGGGAGCTGTTTTTT. The V gene is TRBV30, the J gene TRBJ2-2; D ambiguous. Per germline, CDR1 GTSNPN and CDR2 SVGIG (reference sequence). CDR3 size: 16 residues. Deletions cut 3 bases from V and 0 bases from J, with 14 bases between.

This clonotype was detected a few times. A read error may explain this, as a much larger clone is one base away. The chain has TRBV5-1 and TRBJ2-1, with TRBD1 matching over 8 bases. The J call may be faulty, since TRBJ2-7 better matches the DNA end. The germline gives CDR1 SGHRS, CDR2 YFSETQ. CDR3 length: 15 residues. This CDR3 is CASSGTGPSYNEQYF. CDR3 nucleotide sequence: TGCGCCAGCAGCGGGACAGGTCCGTCCTACAATGAGCAGTACTTC.

This clonotype was counted ten times or more. This chain links TRBV20-1 with TRBJ2-1; TRBD2 matches at 10 bases. V shed 3 bases and J 8 bases; nucleotides not matched to a gene: 13. The CDR3 totals 16 residues. Germline CDR1 is DFQATT and CDR2 is SNEGSKA (reference sequence). Written as DNA, the CDR3 is TGCAGTGCTAGGTGGGGGCTAGCGGGGGCGAAGGATGAGCAGTTCTTC. Residues: CSARWGLAGAKDEQFF.